The next 27 T cell receptor beta chains were all read from a single sample in a study of shared clonotypes between healthy human individuals. Clones were read by immunoSEQ multiplex PCR, and TCRdb kept only the in-frame ones, dropping some. In the table there are roughly 850,000 clones, about 96% of which are singletons. CD45RO-negative, CCR7-selected cells formed the naive CD8 fraction, which excluded terminally differentiated effector memory CD45RA+ cells. Sequencing was done on a sample of naive CD8+ T cells sorted from blood. The receptors derive from a man aged 30 to 39 in good health.

The chain links TRBV27 to TRBJ2-1; D is unclear. The CDR3 runs to 12 residues. The V end was cut by 3 bases, the J end by 10 bases, with 10 bases between. Germline CDR1 reads MNHEY; CDR2 reads SMNVEV (reference sequence). The CDR3 here is CASSFPSTEQFF. CDR3 sequence (DNA): TGTGCCAGCAGTTTCCCATCTACAGAGCAGTTCTTC.

V and J are TRBV29-1 and TRBJ2-7, with 9 bases aligning to TRBD1. This CDR3 has 12 amino acids. After removal of 7 bases from V and 6 bases from J, the junction contained 7 bases not matched to a gene. Germline V gene data show CDR1 as SQVTM and CDR2 as ANQGSEA. The CDR3 region has the DNA TGCAGCGGACAGGGACAGGGCCTCGAGCAGTACTTC. This encodes CSGQGQGLEQYF.

The chain uses TRBV5-1 and TRBJ2-1; 7 bases are shared with TRBD1. The CDR3 spans 16 residues. The germline gives CDR1 SGHRS, CDR2 YFSETQ. Trimming took 2 bases from V and 7 from J; bases not matched to a gene: 12. CDR3 bases: TGCGCCAGCAGCTTTACAGGGGTTATAGTACAGAATGAGCAGTTCTTC. Translation: CASSFTGVIVQNEQFF.

The chain combines TRBV28 with TRBJ1-1, with D unclear. The CDR3 is 14 residues long. Trimming removed 6 bases at V and 1 base at J, with 12 bases between. Germline V gives CDR1 MDHEN, CDR2 SYDVKM. The CDR3 DNA reads TGTGCCAGCAGATTGATGCCTTGGAACACTGAAGCTTTCTTT. Its protein product is CASRLMPWNTEAFF.

V and J are TRBV4-1 and TRBJ2-7; 11 bases fit TRBD2. This CDR3 comprises 14 residues. V was pared by 6 bases and J by 4 bases, with 5 bases of the junction left unmatched. Germline CDR1 is MGHRA and CDR2 is YSYEKL. The CDR3 here is CASRYTSGSYEQYF. The DNA of the CDR3 is TGCGCCAGCAGATACACTAGCGGGAGTTACGAGCAGTACTTC.

The rearrangement uses TRBV7-9 and TRBJ2-2, with TRBD2 identical over 7 bases. Looked up from germline, CDR1 is SEHNR and CDR2 is FQNEAQ (reference sequence). This CDR3 region has 17 residues. Trimming removed 5 bases from V and 3 bases from J; junction bases left unmatched: 12. The CDR3 bases are TGTGCCAGCAGCCAGATGGGAGGGCCCCCTTACACCGGGGAGCTGTTTTTT. Translation gives CASSQMGGPPYTGELFF.

V is TRBV7-2 and J is TRBJ2-7; D is ambiguous. The CDR3 sequence is 14 residues long. V dropped 10 bases and J dropped 0 bases, with 16 bases sitting between them. Germline lookup yields CDR1 SGHTA and CDR2 FQGNSA. CDR3 in DNA: TGTGCCACCTATGACGTCCCCGGCTCCTACGAGCAGTACTTC. It is translated as CATYDVPGSYEQYF. The whole variable domain, filled in from reference TRBV7-2 and TRBJ2-7, reads GAGVSQSPSNKVTEKGKDVELRCDPISGHTALYWYRQSLGQGLEFLIYFQGNSAPDKSGLPSDRFSAERTGGSVSTLTIQRTQQEDSAVYLCATYDVPGSYEQYFGPGTRLTVT.

V and J are TRBV11-2 and TRBJ2-3; no firm D call. Germline V gene data show CDR1 as SGHAT and CDR2 as FQNNGV. The V end was cut by 3 bases, the J end by 1 base, with 11 bases between. The CDR3 covers 15 residues. The CDR3, as DNA: TGTGCCAGCAGCTTGGTCTTCTCTCGCACAGATACGCAGTATTTT. It specifies CASSLVFSRTDTQYF. The variable domain in full, completed from reference TRBV11-2 and TRBJ2-3, reads EAGVAQSPRYKIIEKRQSVAFWCNPISGHATLYWYQQILGQGPKLLIQFQNNGVVDDSQLPKDRFSAERLKGVDSTLKIQPAKLEDSAVYLCASSLVFSRTDTQYFGPGTRLTVL.

CDR3 DNA: TGTGCCAGCAGTCCCTGGGACAGCAAAAACATTCAGTACTTC. Protein: CASSPWDSKNIQYF. The chain combines TRBV6-5 with TRBJ2-4; the match to TRBD1 covers 7 bases. Trimming cost V 5 bases and J 3 bases; bases outside gene matches: 4. The CDR3 loop spans 14 amino acids. Germline CDR1 reads MNHEY; CDR2 reads SVGAGI.

The V gene is TRBV18, the J gene TRBJ2-7; D is perhaps TRBD2 (6 bases). Germline CDR1 KGHSH, CDR2 LQKENI. This CDR3 has 18 amino acids. Trimming took 0 bases from V and 1 from J, leaving 19 bases between them. CDR3 protein: CASSPPGGRDGISYEQYF. For the CDR3, the DNA is TGTGCCAGCTCACCACCGGGCGGGCGGGACGGAATTTCCTACGAGCAGTACTTC.

J is TRBJ1-5 and V is TRBV9; D may be TRBD1 (6 bases). The CDR3 runs 15 residues. CDR1 SGDLS and CDR2 YYNGEE come from the germline V gene. Trimming stripped 2 bases from V and 2 bases from J, with 11 bases between. CDR3 protein: CASSVGGLGNQPQHF. The CDR3 DNA follows: TGTGCCAGCAGCGTTGGGGGGCTCGGCAATCAGCCCCAGCATTTT.

V gene TRBV7-9 combines with J gene TRBJ2-7; D is unresolved. The ends were cut back, 5 bases at V and 5 bases at J, with 10 bases in the middle. This CDR3 is built from 12 residues. Looked up from germline, CDR1 is SEHNR and CDR2 is FQNEAQ (reference sequence). CDR3 region: CASSLRWDEQYF. The CDR3 coding sequence is TGTGCCAGCAGCCTCAGATGGGACGAGCAGTACTTC.

The V and J genes are TRBV29-1 and TRBJ2-1; D ambiguous. CDR1 is SQVTM and CDR2 is ANQGSEA in the germline V gene. V was shortened by 3 bases and J by 8 bases, with 11 bases between the two germline ends. CDR3 length: 12 amino acids. CDR3 residues: CSVDIVYDEQFF. CDR3 DNA sequence: TGCAGCGTTGACATTGTTTACGATGAGCAGTTCTTC.

The rearrangement joins TRBV7-9 to TRBJ2-3; D is ambiguous. Germline CDR1 reads SEHNR; CDR2 reads FQNEAQ (reference sequence). Between the trimmed V and J ends, which lost 7 bases and 6 bases, there was a span of 11 bases. This CDR3 spans 12 amino acids. This chain's CDR3 is CASNQGLDTQYF. CDR3 sequence (DNA): TGTGCCAGCAACCAAGGTCTTGATACGCAGTATTTT.

The chain links TRBV7-9 to TRBJ2-5; D remains unclear. Germline lookup yields CDR1 SEHNR and CDR2 FQNEAQ (reference sequence). The CDR3 totals 15 residues. Trimming removed 5 bases from V and 6 bases from J, with 19 bases in between. CDR3 sequence (DNA): TGTGCCAGCAGCCCCCCCGAGGAGTATACCAAGACCCAGTACTTC. Encoded protein: CASSPPEEYTKTQYF.

This chain links TRBV11-2 with TRBJ2-3; D remains ambiguous. Germline CDR1 is SGHAT and CDR2 is FQNNGV. This CDR3 has 15 amino acids. Trimming took off 0 bases at V and 4 bases at J, with 11 bases between the two ends. In DNA form, the CDR3 reads TGTGCCAGCAGCTTAGAGTACGATGGAGCAGATACGCAGTATTTT. This codes for CASSLEYDGADTQYF.

The chain carries TRBV9 and TRBJ2-1, with a possible D match to TRBD2 (5 bases). The CDR3 extends over 19 amino acids. V lost 0 bases, J lost 0 bases, and 19 bases lay in between. Germline V gives CDR1 SGDLS, CDR2 YYNGEE. CDR3 in amino acids: CASSVDGWRAESSYNEQFF. CDR3 DNA: TGTGCCAGCAGCGTAGACGGGTGGCGAGCGGAAAGCTCCTACAATGAGCAGTTCTTC.

The rearrangement uses TRBV9 and TRBJ1-2; TRBD1 agrees at 7 bases. This CDR3 has 13 residues. V was clipped by 3 bases and J by 5 bases; unmatched bases: 4. CDR1 and CDR2 from the germline V gene are SGDLS and YYNGEE. CDR3 coding DNA: TGTGCCAGCAGCGAGGGACAGACATATGGCTACACCTTC. It codes for CASSEGQTYGYTF.

The rearrangement joins TRBV4-2 to TRBJ2-7, with 12 bases that match TRBD2. Unmatched junction bases numbered 10, after V lost 5 bases and J lost 2 bases. Germline V gene lookup returns CDR1 LGHNA and CDR2 YNFKEQ. The length of the CDR3 is 17 residues. The CDR3 bases are TGTGCCAGCAGCTCAGGGACTAGCGGGCCGGCTACCTACGAGCAGTACTTC. Protein product: CASSSGTSGPATYEQYF.

V is TRBV29-1 and J is TRBJ1-5, with 10 bases aligning to TRBD1. The CDR3 runs 14 residues. The junction had 10 bases not matched to a gene; V was cut back by 6 bases and J by 8 bases. CDR1 and CDR2 from the germline V gene are SQVTM and ANQGSEA. CDR3 in amino acids: CSVGTGVDHEPQHF. The CDR3 DNA follows: TGCAGCGTGGGGACAGGGGTAGATCATGAGCCCCAGCATTTT.

The rearrangement joins TRBV7-3 to TRBJ2-1; D is unresolved. Germline CDR1 is SGHTA and CDR2 is FQGTGA. The CDR3 is made up of 12 amino acids. Trimming left V 5 bases short and J 8 bases short, with 10 bases between. Here the CDR3 DNA reads TGTGCCAGCAGCCCAAATGGATATGAGCAGTTCTTC. Its protein is CASSPNGYEQFF.

The V and J genes are TRBV2 and TRBJ2-1, with TRBD2 matching 7 bases. The germline gives CDR1 SNHLY, CDR2 FYNNEI. V gave up 8 bases and J gave up 4 bases; unmatched junction bases: 2. CDR3 length: 12 residues. CDR3 protein: CASQLAYNEQFF. The CDR3 DNA is TGTGCCAGCCAACTAGCGTACAATGAGCAGTTCTTC.

The gene calls are TRBV6-5 and TRBJ1-1; D is perhaps TRBD1 (6 bases). With 4 bases removed from V and 6 bases from J, the gap between germline ends came to 12 bases. The CDR3 contains 13 residues. Germline CDR1 and CDR2: MNHEY and SVGAGI. The CDR3 loop is CASSLTGTAEAFF. CDR3 coding DNA: TGTGCCAGCAGTTTAACAGGGACCGCTGAAGCTTTCTTT.

This chain links TRBV5-1 with TRBJ2-7; TRBD1 aligns across 7 bases. The length of the CDR3 is 16 residues. With V trimmed by 0 bases and J by 3 bases, 9 bases remained unmatched. Per the germline V gene, CDR1 is SGHRS and CDR2 is YFSETQ. Here the CDR3 DNA reads TGCGCCAGCAGCTTGGCACAAACAGGGGACGACTACGAGCAGTACTTC. It codes for CASSLAQTGDDYEQYF.

The CDR3 nucleotides read TGTGCCAGCAGTATGACAGGGGTCTACGAGCAGTACTTC. Protein sequence: CASSMTGVYEQYF. The V call is TRBV27, the J call TRBJ2-7, with TRBD1 matching 8 bases. V was clipped by 5 bases and J by 3 bases; unmatched bases: 3. CDR1 is MNHEY, CDR2 SMNVEV, per germline (reference sequence). The CDR3 has 13 amino acids.

This chain links TRBV6-1 with TRBJ1-5; D gene ambiguous. The CDR3 totals 12 residues. Trimming pared 6 bases from V and 4 bases from J, leaving 7 bases between. The V gene's germline CDR1 is MNHNS and CDR2 SASEGT. The CDR3 spells CASRVGNQPQHF. The CDR3 DNA reads TGTGCCAGCAGGGTAGGGAATCAGCCCCAGCATTTT.

The chain is built from TRBV18 and TRBJ2-3; weak D call: TRBD1 (6 bases). V shed 4 bases and J shed 2 bases, with 19 bases lying between them. CDR3 size: 17 residues. The germline CDR1 and CDR2 sequences are KGHSH and LQKENI. The CDR3 sequence is CASSLTKPGQVTDTQYF. The CDR3 DNA follows: TGTGCCAGCTCACTCACAAAACCGGGACAAGTCACAGATACGCAGTATTTT.